This note documents a single T cell receptor (beta chain) sequence. The source of the sample is a study of blood T cell repertoires in COVID-19. Study details: Acute and convalescent COVID-19 specimens originated in the United States, Italy and Spain. The cDNA or gDNA used as material had been derived from T cells, B-cell-depleted T cells, or PBMCs.

Per the study methods: Amplification from reference gene primers served as the basis for estimated nucleated cell counts. Assay used: immunoSEQ multiplex PCR; TCRdb lists only in-frame clones, some missing. V, J and clone size are taken as reported in that table, and D and trimming were inferred from the DNA itself. The table has around 80,000 clones, under 85% seen once; the top ten hold around 13%. The length of the CDR3 is 13 residues. Germline V gives CDR1 SEHNR, CDR2 FQNEAQ (reference sequence). Trimming shortened V by 5 bases and J by 3 bases, and 10 bases separated the two germline ends. Sequences were obtained from peripheral blood. This TCR was recovered from a human donor in a cohort sampled during active COVID-19. This chain uses TRBV7-9 with TRBJ1-1; no clear D gene. In DNA form, the CDR3 reads TGTGCCAGCAGCCCAGGAGGCGACACTGAAGCTTTCTTT. This translates into CASSPGGDTEAFF.